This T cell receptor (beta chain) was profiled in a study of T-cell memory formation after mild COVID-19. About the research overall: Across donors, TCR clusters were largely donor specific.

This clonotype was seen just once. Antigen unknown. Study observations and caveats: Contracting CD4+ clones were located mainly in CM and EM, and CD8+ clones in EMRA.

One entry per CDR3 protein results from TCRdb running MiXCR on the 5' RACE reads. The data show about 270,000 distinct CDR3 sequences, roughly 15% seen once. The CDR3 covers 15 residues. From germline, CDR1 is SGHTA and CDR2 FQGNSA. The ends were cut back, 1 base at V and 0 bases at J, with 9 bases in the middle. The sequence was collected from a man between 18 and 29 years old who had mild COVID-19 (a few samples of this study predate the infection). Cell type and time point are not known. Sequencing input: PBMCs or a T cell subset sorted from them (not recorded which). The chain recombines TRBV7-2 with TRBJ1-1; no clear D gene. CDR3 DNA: TGTGCCAGCAGCTTAGGAGCAAGCATGAACACTGAAGCTTTCTTT. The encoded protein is CASSLGASMNTEAFF.